Each of the 21 T cell receptor beta chains below was sequenced from the same sample in a study of T cells in Graves' hyperthyroidism and ophthalmopathy. The CDR3 regions of TCR beta were amplified from RNA transcripts. First-round RT-PCR targeting the TCR CDR3 was performed with the HTBI primer set. TCRdb reprocessed the multiplex PCR reads via MiXCR and lists one record per CDR3 protein. This table has 370,000 or so distinct CDR3 sequences, approximately 14% appearing once. The source material was blood. These receptors came from a woman between 18 and 29 years old with Graves' hyperthyroidism that later progressed to Graves' ophthalmopathy.

The genes are TRBV18 and TRBJ2-3; D might be TRBD1 or TRBD2, each matching 5 bases. This CDR3 has 15 amino acids. Trimming shortened V by 3 bases and J by 3 bases, and 13 bases separated the two germline ends. Germline CDR1 and CDR2: KGHSH and LQKENI. The CDR3 sequence is CASSPRDQGTDTQYF. DNA for the CDR3: TGTGCCAGCTCACCCCGGGACCAGGGTACAGATACGCAGTATTTT.

This clonotype was detected a few times. The chain links TRBV20-1 to TRBJ1-4; tentatively, D is TRBD1 (6 bases). This CDR3 spans 14 amino acids. CDR1 and CDR2 (germline): DFQATT, SNEGSKA (reference sequence). V dropped 1 base and J dropped 6 bases, with 12 bases sitting between them. The CDR3 DNA reads as TGCAGTGCTAGAGCACAGGGTTCCTATGAAAAACTGTTTTTT. Encoded protein: CSARAQGSYEKLFF.

This clonotype was counted many times. This chain uses TRBV5-5 with TRBJ2-1; 7 positions agree with TRBD2. The CDR3 has 15 residues. Germline V gene lookup returns CDR1 SGHKS and CDR2 YYEKEE (reference sequence). The V segment lost 3 bases and the J segment 5 bases; nucleotides outside the gene matches: 8. The CDR3 nucleotides read TGTGCCAGCAGCTCCTATCGGGAGGCTAACAATGAGCAGTTCTTC. It translates to CASSSYREANNEQFF.

This clonotype was seen a handful of times. A much larger clone is a single base away; this may be a read error. This sequence joins TRBV20-1 and TRBJ2-3, with no clear D. Per the germline V gene, CDR1 is DFQATT and CDR2 is SNEGSKA (reference sequence). The CDR3 totals 16 residues. Here the CDR3 DNA reads TGCAGTGCGGAATCGGGCTCTGCGGATAGCACAGATACGCGGTATTTT. This sequence encodes CSAESGSADSTDTRYF.

This clonotype was found many times. The chain has TRBV20-1 and TRBJ1-4; 10 bases are shared with TRBD1. The CDR3 consists of 15 residues. J was trimmed by 8 bases and V by 0 bases; bases with no gene match: 6. Germline V gives CDR1 DFQATT, CDR2 SNEGSKA (reference sequence). CDR3 nucleotide sequence: TGCAGTGCTAGAGAACGACAGGGGGCGGGGGAAAAACTGTTTTTT. Amino acid sequence: CSARERQGAGEKLFF.

In its sample, this clonotype was seen a few times. The chain carries TRBV6-5 and TRBJ2-3, with 7 bases that match TRBD2. The V and J ends lost 3 bases and 5 bases, in that order; junction bases with no gene match: 5. The CDR3 spans 14 residues. Germline CDR1 is MNHEY and CDR2 is SVGAGI. Here the CDR3 reads CASSYGTKQDTQYF. The CDR3 DNA reads TGTGCCAGCAGTTATGGGACTAAACAAGATACGCAGTATTTT.

This clonotype was counted only a few times. This chain connects TRBV5-4 to TRBJ2-1; TRBD2 matches at 7 bases. Trimming cost V 0 bases and J 6 bases; bases outside gene matches: 6. In germline, CDR1 is SGHNT, CDR2 YYREEE (reference sequence). The CDR3 length is 15 residues. CDR3 loop: CASSLDLAVLNEQFF. The CDR3 region has the DNA TGTGCCAGCAGCTTGGACCTAGCGGTACTCAATGAGCAGTTCTTC.

This clonotype was seen ten or more times. The gene calls are TRBV2 and TRBJ1-3; no clear D gene. V shed 8 bases and J shed 0 bases, with 26 bases lying between them. This CDR3 spans 19 amino acids. CDR1 and CDR2 from the germline V gene are SNHLY and FYNNEI. The CDR3: CASPPGAGTEPISGNTIYF. CDR3 coding DNA: TGTGCCAGCCCCCCCGGAGCGGGAACCGAACCTATCTCTGGAAACACCATATATTTT.

This clonotype was seen repeatedly, ten times or more. V is TRBV12-3 or TRBV12-4 and J is TRBJ2-7; TRBD2 matches at 10 bases. V was pared by 3 bases and J by 3 bases, with 5 bases of the junction left unmatched. The CDR3 is 15 residues long. CDR3 DNA sequence: TGTGCCAGCAGTTTGGCAGTAGCGGGGGGCTACGAGCAGTACTTC. Its protein is CASSLAVAGGYEQYF.

In this sample, this clonotype turned up many times. The V and J genes are TRBV28 and TRBJ2-1, with 10 positions matching TRBD1. The CDR3 length is 16 residues. Germline CDR1 is MDHEN and CDR2 is SYDVKM. Trimming took 5 bases from V and 8 from J; bases not matched to a gene: 12. The CDR3 reads CASSTPWGQGIHEQFF. The DNA for the CDR3 is TGTGCCAGCAGTACACCATGGGGACAGGGGATACATGAGCAGTTCTTC.

This clonotype was recorded many times. The V gene is TRBV7-9, the J gene TRBJ2-2; 8 bases are shared with TRBD2. V lost 0 bases and J lost 4; bases outside the gene matches: 1. The CDR3 is 15 amino acids. Germline V gene sequence: CDR1 SEHNR, CDR2 FQNEAQ (reference sequence). DNA of the CDR3: TGTGCCAGCAGCTTAGCACTAGCGGCCACCGGGGAGCTGTTTTTT. Its protein is CASSLALAATGELFF.

This clonotype has a count of ten or more. The rearrangement links TRBV11-2 to TRBJ2-7, with D uncertain. Germline CDR1 reads SGHAT; CDR2 reads FQNNGV. Trimming shortened V by 2 bases and J by 2 bases, and 25 bases separated the two germline ends. This CDR3 has 19 residues. Here the CDR3 reads CASSLKVGADGVPTYEQYF. The CDR3 nucleotides read TGTGCCAGCAGCTTAAAGGTGGGCGCGGATGGGGTCCCTACCTACGAGCAGTACTTC.

Many counts were recorded for this clonotype. V usage is TRBV27 and J usage is TRBJ2-7, with 9 positions matching TRBD1. The CDR3 is 13 amino acids. After removal of 6 bases from V and 5 bases from J, the junction contained 5 bases not matched to a gene. Germline-derived CDR1 and CDR2 are MNHEY and SMNVEV (reference sequence). The CDR3 DNA sequence: TGTGCCAGCAGGTTGACAGGGGGAGACGAGCAGTACTTC. Amino acids: CASRLTGGDEQYF.

V gene TRBV24-1 combines with J gene TRBJ2-6, with 10 bases fitting TRBD2. The CDR3 has 19 amino acids. Germline trimming cut 1 base from V and 4 bases from J; bases unmatched to any gene: 9. Germline CDR1 and CDR2: KGHDR and SFDVKD. The CDR3 region is CATSDFGLAGAPGANVLTF. The CDR3 bases are TGTGCCACCAGTGATTTCGGGCTAGCGGGAGCCCCCGGGGCCAACGTCCTGACTTTC.

This clonotype was detected many times. The chain joins TRBV30 to TRBJ1-3, with TRBD1 matching 9 bases. With 0 bases clipped from V and 4 bases from J, the junction kept 4 bases outside the gene matches. The germline gives CDR1 GTSNPN, CDR2 SVGIG (reference sequence). CDR3 length equals 15 residues. CDR3 in DNA: TGTGCCTGGAGTGTACGGGGGACAGGGGGAAACACCATATATTTT. It encodes CAWSVRGTGGNTIYF.

This clonotype came up many times. The chain combines TRBV7-2 with TRBJ2-1; 7 bases align to TRBD2. This CDR3 contains 13 residues. Germline CDR1 reads SGHTA; CDR2 reads FQGNSA. The V and J ends lost 7 bases and 7 bases, in that order; junction bases with no gene match: 7. The CDR3 spells CASTNSGSNEQFF. The CDR3 nucleotides read TGTGCCAGCACTAATAGCGGGTCAAATGAGCAGTTCTTC.

A note on this clonotype: This clone may be a read error of a much larger clone one base away. The rearrangement links TRBV20-1 to TRBJ2-3, with 7 bases lining up with TRBD1. V lost 7 bases, J lost 2 bases, and 15 bases stayed unmatched. Germline CDR1 is DFQATT and CDR2 is SNEGSKA (reference sequence). The CDR3 has 16 amino acids. The CDR3 sequence: CSVSYRGRGATDTQYF. CDR3 in DNA: TGCAGTGTTAGTTACAGGGGAAGGGGTGCCACAGATACGCAGTATTTT.

The chain uses TRBV20-1 and TRBJ2-1; D is ambiguous. Trimming shortened V by 5 bases and J by 4 bases, and 12 bases separated the two germline ends. The CDR3 has 13 amino acids. Germline lookup yields CDR1 DFQATT and CDR2 SNEGSKA (reference sequence). CDR3 amino acids: CSAPPLDYNEQFF. The CDR3 DNA is TGCAGTGCTCCCCCCTTAGATTACAATGAGCAGTTCTTC.

V is TRBV6-2 or TRBV6-3 and J is TRBJ1-1; the match to TRBD1 covers 8 bases. There are 16 residues in the CDR3. V was pared by 7 bases and J by 2 bases, with 12 bases of the junction left unmatched. Per the germline V gene, CDR1 is MNHEY and CDR2 is SVGEGT. This CDR3 reads CASTYGGTGRNTEAFF. CDR3 DNA sequence: TGTGCCAGCACATACGGTGGGACAGGTCGCAACACTGAAGCTTTCTTT.

This clonotype was recorded many times. This rearrangement joins TRBV2 to TRBJ1-1, with D unclear. Trimming left V 6 bases short and J 0 bases short, with 14 bases between. The CDR3 runs 15 residues. Germline V gene sequence: CDR1 SNHLY, CDR2 FYNNEI. CDR3 DNA: TGTGCCAGCAGCGCGAGACTGACACTGAACACTGAAGCTTTCTTT. Its translation is CASSARLTLNTEAFF.

This clonotype was counted many times. V usage is TRBV2 and J usage is TRBJ1-6; D is undetermined. Looked up from germline, CDR1 is SNHLY and CDR2 is FYNNEI. The CDR3 consists of 15 residues. Trimming cost V 6 bases and J 3 bases, with 12 bases left between them. For the CDR3, the DNA is TGTGCCAGCAGGGGGATGCGAGGCTATAATTCACCCCTCCACTTT. It specifies CASRGMRGYNSPLHF.